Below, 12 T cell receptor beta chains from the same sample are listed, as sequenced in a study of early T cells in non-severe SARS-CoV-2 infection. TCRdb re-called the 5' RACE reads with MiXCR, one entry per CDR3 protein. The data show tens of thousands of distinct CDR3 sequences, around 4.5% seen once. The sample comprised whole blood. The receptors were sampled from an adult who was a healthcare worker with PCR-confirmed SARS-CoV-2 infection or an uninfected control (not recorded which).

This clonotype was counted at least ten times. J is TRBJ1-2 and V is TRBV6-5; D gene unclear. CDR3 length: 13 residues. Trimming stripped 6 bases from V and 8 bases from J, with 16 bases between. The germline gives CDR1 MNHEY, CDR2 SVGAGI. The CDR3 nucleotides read TGTGCCAGCAGGCCCGACGTTCCAGGAGGCTACACCTTC. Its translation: CASRPDVPGGYTF.

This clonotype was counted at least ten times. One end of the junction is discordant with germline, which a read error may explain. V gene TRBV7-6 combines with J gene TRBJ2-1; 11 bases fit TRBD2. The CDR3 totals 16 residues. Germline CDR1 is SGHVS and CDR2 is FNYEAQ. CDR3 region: CASSLSGTSGYSEQFF. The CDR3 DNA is TGTGCCAGCAGCTTATCCGGGACTAGCGGTTACAGTGAGCAGTTCTTC.

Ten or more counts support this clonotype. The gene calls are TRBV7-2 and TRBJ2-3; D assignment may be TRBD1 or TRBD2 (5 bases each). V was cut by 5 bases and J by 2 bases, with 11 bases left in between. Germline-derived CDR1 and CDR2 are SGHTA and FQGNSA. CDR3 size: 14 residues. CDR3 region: CASSLGTYTDTQYF. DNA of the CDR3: TGTGCCAGCAGCCTTGGGACCTACACAGATACGCAGTATTTT. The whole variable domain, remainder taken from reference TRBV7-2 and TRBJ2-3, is GAGVSQSPSNKVTEKGKDVELRCDPISGHTALYWYRQSLGQGLEFLIYFQGNSAPDKSGLPSDRFSAERTGGSVSTLTIQRTQQEDSAVYLCASSLGTYTDTQYFGPGTRLTVL.

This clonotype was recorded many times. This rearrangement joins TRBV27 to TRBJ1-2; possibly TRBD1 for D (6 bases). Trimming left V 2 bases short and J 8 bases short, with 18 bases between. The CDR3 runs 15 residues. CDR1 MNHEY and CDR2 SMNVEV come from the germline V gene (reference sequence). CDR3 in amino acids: CASSLTGTTHYGYTF. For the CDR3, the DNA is TGTGCCAGCAGTTTAACCGGGACAACTCATTACGGCTACACCTTC.

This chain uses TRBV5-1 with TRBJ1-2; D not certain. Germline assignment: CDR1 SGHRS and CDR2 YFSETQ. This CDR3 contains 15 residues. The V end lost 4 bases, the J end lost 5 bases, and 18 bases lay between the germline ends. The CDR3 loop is CASSNEGLGGYGYTF. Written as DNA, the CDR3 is TGCGCCAGCAGCAACGAAGGTCTCGGAGGATATGGCTACACCTTC.

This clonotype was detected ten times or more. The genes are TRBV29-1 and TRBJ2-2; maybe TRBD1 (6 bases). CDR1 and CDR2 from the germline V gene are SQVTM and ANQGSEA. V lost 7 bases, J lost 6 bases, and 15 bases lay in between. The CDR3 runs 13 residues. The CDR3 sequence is CSATRQGPGELFF. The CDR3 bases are TGCAGCGCCACACGGCAGGGGCCCGGGGAGCTGTTTTTT.

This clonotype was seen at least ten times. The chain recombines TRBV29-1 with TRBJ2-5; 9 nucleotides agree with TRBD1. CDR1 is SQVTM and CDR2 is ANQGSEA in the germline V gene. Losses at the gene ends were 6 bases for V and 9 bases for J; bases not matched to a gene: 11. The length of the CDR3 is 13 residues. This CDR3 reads CSVGTGTGNAQYF. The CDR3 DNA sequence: TGCAGCGTGGGAACCGGGACAGGGAACGCCCAGTACTTC.

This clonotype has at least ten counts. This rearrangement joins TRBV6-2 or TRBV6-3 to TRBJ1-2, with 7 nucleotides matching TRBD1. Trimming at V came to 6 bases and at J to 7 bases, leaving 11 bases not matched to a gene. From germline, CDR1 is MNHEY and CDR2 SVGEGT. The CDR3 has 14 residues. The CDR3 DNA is TGTGCCAGCAGGCCCCCCGGCTCAGGGGGTGGCTACACCTTC. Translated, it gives CASRPPGSGGGYTF.

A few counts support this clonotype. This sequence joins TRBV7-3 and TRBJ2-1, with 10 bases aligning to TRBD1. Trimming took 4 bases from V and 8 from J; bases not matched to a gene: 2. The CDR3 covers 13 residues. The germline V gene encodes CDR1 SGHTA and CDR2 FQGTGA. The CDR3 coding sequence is TGTGCCAGCAGCTCGGGACAGGGGTATGAGCAGTTCTTC. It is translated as CASSSGQGYEQFF.

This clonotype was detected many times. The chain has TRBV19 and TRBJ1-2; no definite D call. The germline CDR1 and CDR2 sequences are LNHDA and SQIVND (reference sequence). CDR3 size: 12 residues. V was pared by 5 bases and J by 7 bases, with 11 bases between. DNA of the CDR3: TGTGCCAGTAGTTTCGGACCGCCTGGCTACACCTTC. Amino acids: CASSFGPPGYTF.

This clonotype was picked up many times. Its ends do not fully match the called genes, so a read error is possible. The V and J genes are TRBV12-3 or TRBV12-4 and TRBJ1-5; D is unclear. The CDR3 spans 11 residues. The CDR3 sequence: CASSFGDVPNF. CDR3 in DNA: TGTGCCAGCAGTTTCGGAGACGTACCGAATTTT.

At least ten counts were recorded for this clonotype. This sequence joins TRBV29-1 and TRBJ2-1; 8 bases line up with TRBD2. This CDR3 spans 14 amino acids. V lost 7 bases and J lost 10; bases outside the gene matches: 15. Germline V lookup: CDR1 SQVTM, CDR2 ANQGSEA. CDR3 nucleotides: TGCAGCGCTCGGACTAGCCGCGGGGATCGGGAGCAGTTCTTC. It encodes CSARTSRGDREQFF.